What follows are 29 T cell receptor beta chains derived from one specimen sequenced in a study of cytomegalovirus exposure and HLA in healthy donors. Generated by immunoSEQ multiplex PCR, the TCRdb table keeps only in-frame clones and is missing some. The repertoire includes tens of thousands of clones, over 85% of them detected once, and 1% to 1.2% sits in the top ten. Sequencing was performed on PBMCs. The origin of the receptors is a man between 18 and 29 years old in good health and CMV-seronegative.

This chain links TRBV4-1 with TRBJ1-3, with 12 positions matching TRBD1. CDR1 and CDR2 from the germline V gene are MGHRA and YSYEKL. The CDR3 is 18 amino acids. Germline trimming cut 3 bases from V and 7 bases from J; bases unmatched to any gene: 13. The DNA of the CDR3 is TGCGCCAGCAGCCAGAGGCCCGGGACAGGGGGCGAGGGGAACACCATATATTTT. Translating gives CASSQRPGTGGEGNTIYF.

A note on this clone: One end of the junction varies from germline; a read error may be responsible. J is TRBJ2-1 and V is TRBV20-1, with 11 bases fitting TRBD2. The length of the CDR3 is 10 residues. The V gene's germline CDR1 is DFQATT and CDR2 SNEGSKA (reference sequence). The CDR3 sequence is CSAVPGLAVF. In DNA, the CDR3 is TGCAGTGCTGTCCCGGGACTAGCGGTCTTC.

The rearrangement links TRBV27 to TRBJ2-3, with 7 bases matching TRBD2. J lost 3 bases, V lost 5 bases, and 5 bases had no gene match. Germline V gene data show CDR1 as MNHEY and CDR2 as SMNVEV (reference sequence). There are 14 residues in the CDR3. The CDR3 nucleotides are TGTGCCAGCAGTGCACGGCGGGAGACAGATACGCAGTATTTT. Translated: CASSARRETDTQYF.

In this sample, this clone turned up once. This chain connects TRBV27 to TRBJ2-7; D is undetermined. Trimming stripped 5 bases from V and 8 bases from J, with 19 bases between. The CDR3 covers 14 residues. CDR1 is MNHEY, CDR2 SMNVEV, per germline (reference sequence). The CDR3 protein is CASSPFDPGGKQYF. DNA of the CDR3: TGTGCCAGCAGTCCCTTCGACCCGGGTGGCAAGCAGTACTTC.

This chain links TRBV7-2 with TRBJ2-3, with 9 bases fitting TRBD2. CDR1 SGHTA and CDR2 FQGNSA come from the germline V gene. The J segment lost 4 bases and the V segment lost 5 bases, leaving 10 bases of the junction unmatched. The length of the CDR3 is 16 residues. The CDR3 DNA sequence: TGTGCCAGCAGCAAGAATAGCGGGGGAGGGGCAGATACGCAGTATTTT. It yields the protein CASSKNSGGGADTQYF.

The chain links TRBV7-9 to TRBJ2-3; D possibly corresponds to TRBD1 (6 bases). CDR3 length equals 14 residues. Germline assignment: CDR1 SEHNR and CDR2 FQNEAQ (reference sequence). The V and J ends lost 4 bases and 4 bases respectively, with 12 bases between them. The DNA for the CDR3 is TGTGCCAGCAGCTCGATACAGGGCGCAGATACGCAGTATTTT. Amino acid sequence: CASSSIQGADTQYF.

The chain carries TRBV6-1 and TRBJ1-5; 7 bases agree with TRBD1. The V segment lost 6 bases and the J segment 9 bases; nucleotides outside the gene matches: 8. Germline V gene data show CDR1 as MNHNS and CDR2 as SASEGT. This CDR3 is built from 13 residues. The CDR3 sequence is CASSDRAFGPQHF. The CDR3 DNA reads TGTGCCAGCAGCGACAGGGCCTTTGGGCCCCAGCATTTT.

This chain links TRBV28 with TRBJ1-2; D is possibly TRBD1 (6 bases). The germline CDR1 and CDR2 sequences are MDHEN and SYDVKM. Trimming shortened V by 7 bases and J by 5 bases, and 17 bases separated the two germline ends. CDR3 length equals 14 residues. The CDR3 DNA is TGTGCCAGCAAACGTAACAGGGCACTTTATGGCTACACCTTC. Encoded protein: CASKRNRALYGYTF.

This chain joins TRBV27 and TRBJ1-1; D gene ambiguous. The CDR3 is made up of 13 amino acids. Germline lookup yields CDR1 MNHEY and CDR2 SMNVEV (reference sequence). The ends were cut back, 6 bases at V and 4 bases at J, with 12 bases in the middle. The DNA for the CDR3 is TGTGCCAGCAGCCAGAGGGAGGGCACTGAAGCTTTCTTT. Its protein product is CASSQREGTEAFF.

This clone was found a few times. This chain links TRBV12-5 with TRBJ2-2; 10 bases are a match to TRBD2. In germline, CDR1 is LGHNT, CDR2 FRNRAP. This CDR3 has 21 residues. J lost 4 bases, V lost 0 bases, and 17 bases had no gene match. Written as DNA, the CDR3 is TGTGCTAGTGGTTTGGTATATCTGCAGACTAGCGGGCGAAATTTCACCGGGGAGCTGTTTTTT. This codes for CASGLVYLQTSGRNFTGELFF.

This clone appeared once. This chain joins TRBV28 and TRBJ2-3, with 8 bases fitting TRBD2. The CDR3 runs to 18 residues. V shed 4 bases, J shed 4 bases, and the junction held 16 bases outside the gene matches. Germline lookup yields CDR1 MDHEN and CDR2 SYDVKM. The CDR3 is CASSSPERERLDADTQYF. The CDR3 bases are TGTGCCAGCAGTTCCCCCGAGCGGGAGCGCCTCGACGCAGATACGCAGTATTTT.

This chain links TRBV2 with TRBJ1-1, with 8 bases that match TRBD1. The junction had 8 bases not matched to a gene; V was cut back by 7 bases and J by 7 bases. This CDR3 comprises 13 residues. CDR1 is SNHLY, CDR2 FYNNEI, per germline. The CDR3 loop is CASTARTGIEAFF. The CDR3 DNA is TGTGCCAGCACTGCCCGGACAGGGATTGAAGCTTTCTTT.

The CDR3 protein is CASSQMVTGESYEQYF. The CDR3 DNA sequence: TGCGCCAGCAGCCAAATGGTTACAGGGGAGTCCTACGAGCAGTACTTC. V and J are TRBV4-3 and TRBJ2-7, with 7 nucleotides matching TRBD1. Unmatched junction bases numbered 8, after V lost 2 bases and J lost 1 base. Germline assignment: CDR1 LGHNA and CDR2 YSLEER. This CDR3 is built from 16 residues.

The chain has TRBV29-1 and TRBJ2-7; 8 nucleotides match TRBD2. J gave up 4 bases and V 0 bases, and 17 bases lay outside the gene matches. Germline CDR1 is SQVTM and CDR2 is ANQGSEA. CDR3 length equals 18 residues. The CDR3 DNA sequence: TGCAGCGTTGAAGATTCGACGCTAGCGGGCTTTGGCGGGTACGAGCAGTACTTC. As protein: CSVEDSTLAGFGGYEQYF.

The rearrangement joins TRBV9 to TRBJ2-5; D is unclear. The V end was cut by 0 bases, the J end by 4 bases, with 7 bases between. Germline CDR1 reads SGDLS; CDR2 reads YYNGEE. The CDR3 is made up of 13 amino acids. In nucleotides, the CDR3 is TGTGCCAGCAGCGTAGCTAGTAGAGAGACCCAGTACTTC. Translated: CASSVASRETQYF.

The chain has TRBV11-3 and TRBJ2-1, with 12 bases fitting TRBD2. Germline V gives CDR1 SGHNT, CDR2 YENEEA. This CDR3 has 15 amino acids. Trimming took 5 bases from V and 3 from J; bases not matched to a gene: 2. The CDR3 region has the DNA TGTGCCAGCAGCGGGGGACTAGCGGGCTACAATGAGCAGTTCTTC. This translates into CASSGGLAGYNEQFF.

This clone was seen once. The chain uses TRBV14 and TRBJ2-3; weak D call: TRBD2 (6 bases). The germline V gene has CDR1 SGHDN and CDR2 FVKESK. CDR3 length: 16 residues. V lost 4 bases and J lost 1, with 15 bases in between. The CDR3 is CASSLPGVSGTDTQYF. The DNA for the CDR3 is TGTGCCAGCAGCCTACCGGGGGTGTCGGGCACAGATACGCAGTATTTT.

The chain has TRBV4-1 and TRBJ2-7, with TRBD1 as a possible D gene (6 bases). This CDR3 comprises 16 residues. V was cut by 4 bases and J by 0 bases, with 16 bases left in between. CDR1 MGHRA and CDR2 YSYEKL come from the germline V gene. The DNA for the CDR3 is TGCGCCAGCAGCCTCTCTGGGGGCAGGGGCTCCTACGAGCAGTACTTC. Its protein is CASSLSGGRGSYEQYF.

The V call is TRBV28, the J call TRBJ1-2; D uncertain. Germline V CDR1 and CDR2: MDHEN, SYDVKM. The CDR3 is made up of 10 amino acids. Deletions cut 5 bases from V and 8 bases from J, with 6 bases between. The CDR3 loop is CASSRSGYTF. The CDR3 DNA is TGTGCCAGCAGTCGGTCAGGCTACACCTTC.

The rearrangement links TRBV27 to TRBJ2-2; the D gene is possibly TRBD1 (6 bases). The CDR3 runs 15 residues. Deletions cut 8 bases from V and 7 bases from J, with 20 bases between. Germline V CDR1 and CDR2: MNHEY, SMNVEV (reference sequence). The CDR3 spells CASSTSGTMGGELFF. In nucleotides, the CDR3 is TGTGCCAGCTCGACCTCCGGGACAATGGGCGGGGAGCTGTTTTTT.

The rearrangement joins TRBV9 to TRBJ2-1; TRBD2 aligns across 8 bases. The germline V gene has CDR1 SGDLS and CDR2 YYNGEE. With V trimmed by 0 bases and J by 3 bases, 5 bases remained unmatched. This CDR3 is built from 16 residues. CDR3 protein: CASSVGVAGNYNEQFF. CDR3 DNA sequence: TGTGCCAGCAGCGTAGGAGTAGCGGGAAACTACAATGAGCAGTTCTTC.

The chain uses TRBV10-1 and TRBJ2-5; D perhaps matches TRBD1 (5 bases). The CDR3 sequence is 16 residues long. V was clipped by 2 bases and J by 5 bases, with 18 bases between them. Germline-derived CDR1 and CDR2 are WNHNN and SYGVQD (reference sequence). The CDR3 protein is CASSEKAGCVFETQYF. The CDR3 DNA is TGCGCCAGCAGTGAGAAGGCAGGGTGTGTGTTCGAGACCCAGTACTTC.

This clone has more than one count but fewer than ten. This chain connects TRBV29-1 to TRBJ2-7; a weak D match, TRBD1 (6 bases). The ends were cut back, 0 bases at V and 6 bases at J, with 24 bases in the middle. The CDR3 covers 17 residues. CDR1 is SQVTM, CDR2 ANQGSEA, per germline. The CDR3 bases are TGCAGCGTTGAAGATATCCTCTCCGTAGGGGGATTGGGCGAGCAGTACTTC. It translates to CSVEDILSVGGLGEQYF.

This chain connects TRBV6-6 to TRBJ2-1; a weak D match, TRBD2 (6 bases). Germline CDR1 is MNHNY and CDR2 is SVGAGI (reference sequence). The CDR3 runs to 15 residues. With 4 bases removed from V and 8 bases from J, the gap between germline ends came to 18 bases. The chain's CDR3 is CASSWQTSALDEQFF. The CDR3 DNA follows: TGTGCCAGCAGTTGGCAGACTAGTGCGCTTGATGAGCAGTTCTTC.

The V call is TRBV13, the J call TRBJ2-1; TRBD2 matches at 11 bases. Germline lookup yields CDR1 PRHDT and CDR2 FYEKMQ (reference sequence). The V gene end was trimmed by 4 bases and the J gene end by 4 bases; junction bases not matched to a gene: 3. The CDR3 sequence is 15 residues long. CDR3 sequence: CASSSASGRYNEQFF. In nucleotides, the CDR3 is TGTGCCAGCAGCTCAGCTAGCGGGAGGTACAATGAGCAGTTCTTC.

V and J are TRBV12-5 and TRBJ2-1; 10 bases align to TRBD2. Germline-derived CDR1 and CDR2 are LGHNT and FRNRAP. The CDR3 has 17 residues. V shed 10 bases, J shed 0 bases, and the junction held 12 bases outside the gene matches. The chain's CDR3 is CANFGSGRLSSYNEQFF. The CDR3 DNA reads TGTGCTAACTTCGGTAGCGGGAGGCTTAGCTCCTACAATGAGCAGTTCTTC.

V is TRBV30 and J is TRBJ2-5; unclear D gene. The V and J ends lost 1 base and 4 bases respectively, with 4 bases between them. Germline CDR1 reads GTSNPN; CDR2 reads SVGIG (reference sequence). This CDR3 spans 11 amino acids. CDR3 sequence: CAWSAGETQYF. The CDR3 DNA reads TGTGCCTGGAGTGCCGGAGAGACCCAGTACTTC.

This clone was seen a handful of times. This sequence joins TRBV7-8 and TRBJ1-1, with D possibly TRBD1 on 6 matching bases. Trimming took off 5 bases at V and 7 bases at J, with 11 bases between the two ends. Per germline, CDR1 SGHVS and CDR2 FQNEAQ. This CDR3 comprises 12 residues. For the CDR3, the DNA is TGTGCCAGCAGCCCCGTGACAGGTGAAGCTTTCTTT. It codes for CASSPVTGEAFF.

In the case of this clone: The sample contains more than one DNA sequence encoding this CDR3. The chain combines TRBV4-3 with TRBJ2-1; TRBD1 matches at 9 bases. Germline-derived CDR1 and CDR2 are LGHNA and YSLEER. The V and J ends lost 3 bases and 3 bases, in that order; junction bases with no gene match: 0. The CDR3 length is 14 residues. The CDR3 nucleotides are TGCGCCAGCAGCCAGGGACAGGGCTACAATGAGCAGTTCTTC. It yields the protein CASSQGQGYNEQFF.